This T cell receptor beta chain was captured by sequencing in a study of blood T cell repertoires in COVID-19. Study-level background: The cDNA or gDNA used as material had been derived from T cells, B-cell-depleted T cells, or PBMCs.

TCRdb keeps only in-frame clones here, not all; method: immunoSEQ multiplex PCR. The sample consists of 70,000 to 100,000 clones, more than 75% of them appearing once. This CDR3 comprises 13 residues. Per germline, CDR1 SNHLY and CDR2 FYNNEI. Between the trimmed V and J ends, which lost 11 bases and 9 bases, there was a span of 17 bases. V and J are TRBV2 and TRBJ1-6; tentative D call: TRBD1 (6 bases). This clonotype was sampled from a human donor in a cohort sampled during active COVID-19. Sequenced input: peripheral blood. In DNA, the CDR3 is TGTGCCGGGAGGGGGGAGTCAGGTTCACCCCTCCACTTT. Translation gives CAGRGESGSPLHF.